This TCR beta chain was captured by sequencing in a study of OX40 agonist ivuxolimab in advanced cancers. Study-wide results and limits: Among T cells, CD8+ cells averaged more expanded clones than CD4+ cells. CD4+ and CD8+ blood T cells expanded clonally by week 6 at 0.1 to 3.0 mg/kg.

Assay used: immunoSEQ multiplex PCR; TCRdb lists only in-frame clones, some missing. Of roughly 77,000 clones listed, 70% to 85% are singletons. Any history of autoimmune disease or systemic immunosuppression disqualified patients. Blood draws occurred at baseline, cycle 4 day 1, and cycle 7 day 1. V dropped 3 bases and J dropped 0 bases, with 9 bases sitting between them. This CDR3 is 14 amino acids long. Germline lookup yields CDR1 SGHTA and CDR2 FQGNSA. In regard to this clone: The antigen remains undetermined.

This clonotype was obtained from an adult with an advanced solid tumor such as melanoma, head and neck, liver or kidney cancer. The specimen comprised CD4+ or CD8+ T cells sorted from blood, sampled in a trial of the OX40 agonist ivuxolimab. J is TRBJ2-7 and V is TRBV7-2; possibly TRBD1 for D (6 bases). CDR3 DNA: TGTGCCAGCAGCTTCCGGGACACCTCCTACGAGCAGTACTTC. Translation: CASSFRDTSYEQYF.